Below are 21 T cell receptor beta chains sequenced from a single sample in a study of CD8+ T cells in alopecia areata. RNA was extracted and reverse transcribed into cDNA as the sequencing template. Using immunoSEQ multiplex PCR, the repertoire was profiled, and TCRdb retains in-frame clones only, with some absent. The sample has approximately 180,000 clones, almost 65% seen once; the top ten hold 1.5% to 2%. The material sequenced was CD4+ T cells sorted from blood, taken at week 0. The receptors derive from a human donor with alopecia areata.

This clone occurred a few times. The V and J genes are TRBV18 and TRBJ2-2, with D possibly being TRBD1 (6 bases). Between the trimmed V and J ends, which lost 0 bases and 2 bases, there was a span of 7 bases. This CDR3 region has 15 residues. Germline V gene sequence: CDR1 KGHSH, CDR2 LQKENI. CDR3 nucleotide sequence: TGTGCCAGCTCACCACCCAGGGGAAACACCGGGGAGCTGTTTTTT. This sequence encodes CASSPPRGNTGELFF. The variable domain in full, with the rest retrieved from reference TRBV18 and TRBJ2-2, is NAGVMQNPRHLVRRRGQEARLRCSPMKGHSHVYWYRQLPEEGLKFMVYLQKENIIDESGMPKERFSAEFPKEGPSILRIQQVVRGDSAAYFCASSPPRGNTGELFFGEGSRLTVL.

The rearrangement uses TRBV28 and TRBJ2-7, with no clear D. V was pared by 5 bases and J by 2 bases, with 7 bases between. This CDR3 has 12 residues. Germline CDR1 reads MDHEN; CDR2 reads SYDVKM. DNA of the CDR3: TGTGCCAGCAGTCCCCCCACCTACGAGCAGTACTTC. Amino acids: CASSPPTYEQYF.

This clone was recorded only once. The chain's CDR3 is CASSPQGVVYEQYF. CDR3 coding DNA: TGTGCCAGCAGCCCACAGGGGGTGGTCTACGAGCAGTACTTC. The chain couples TRBV7-9 to TRBJ2-7, with TRBD1 identical over 8 bases. Losses at the gene ends were 5 bases for V and 3 bases for J; bases not matched to a gene: 6. The CDR3 is 14 residues long. The germline V gene encodes CDR1 SEHNR and CDR2 FQNEAQ (reference sequence). Supplemented by reference TRBV7-9 and TRBJ2-7, the full variable domain reads DTGVSQNPRHKITKRGQNVTFRCDPISEHNRLYWYRQTLGQGPEFLTYFQNEAQLEKSRLLSDRFSAERPKGSFSTLEIQRTEQGDSAMYLCASSPQGVVYEQYFGPGTRLTVT.

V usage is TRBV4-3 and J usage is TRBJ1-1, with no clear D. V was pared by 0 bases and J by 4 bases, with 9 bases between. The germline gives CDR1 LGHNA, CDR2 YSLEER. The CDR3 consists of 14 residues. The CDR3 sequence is CASSQESGSTEAFF. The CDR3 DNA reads TGCGCCAGCAGCCAAGAATCCGGGAGCACTGAAGCTTTCTTT.

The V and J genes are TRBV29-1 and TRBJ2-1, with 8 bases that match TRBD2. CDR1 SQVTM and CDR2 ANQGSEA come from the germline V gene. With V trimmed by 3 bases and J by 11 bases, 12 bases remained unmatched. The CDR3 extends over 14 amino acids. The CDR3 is CSVDLSGLGFKQFF. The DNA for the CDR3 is TGCAGCGTTGACCTCTCGGGACTAGGGTTCAAGCAGTTCTTC.

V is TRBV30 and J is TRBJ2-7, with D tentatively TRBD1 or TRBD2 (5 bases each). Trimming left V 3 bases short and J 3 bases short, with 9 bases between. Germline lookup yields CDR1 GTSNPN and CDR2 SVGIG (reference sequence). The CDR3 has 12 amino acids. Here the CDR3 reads CAWSPGSYEQYF. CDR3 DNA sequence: TGTGCCTGGAGCCCAGGGAGCTACGAGCAGTACTTC. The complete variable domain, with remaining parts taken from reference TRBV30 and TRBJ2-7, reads SQTIHQWPATLVQPVGSPLSLECTVEGTSNPNLYWYRQAAGRGLQLLFYSVGIGQISSEVPQNLSASRPQDRQFILSSKKLLLSDSGFYLCAWSPGSYEQYFGPGTRLTVT.

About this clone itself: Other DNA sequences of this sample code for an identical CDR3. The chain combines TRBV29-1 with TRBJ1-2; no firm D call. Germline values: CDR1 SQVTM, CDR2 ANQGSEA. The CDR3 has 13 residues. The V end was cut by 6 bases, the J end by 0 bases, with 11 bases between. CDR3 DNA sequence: TGCAGCGTCCTGACACCCGCTAACTATGGCTACACCTTC. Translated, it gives CSVLTPANYGYTF.

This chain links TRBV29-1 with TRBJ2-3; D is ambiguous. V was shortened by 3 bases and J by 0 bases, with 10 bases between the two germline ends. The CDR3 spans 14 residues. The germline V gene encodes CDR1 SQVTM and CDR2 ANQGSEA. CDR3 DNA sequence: TGCAGCGTTGACCCAGCACCTAGCACAGATACGCAGTATTTT. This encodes CSVDPAPSTDTQYF.

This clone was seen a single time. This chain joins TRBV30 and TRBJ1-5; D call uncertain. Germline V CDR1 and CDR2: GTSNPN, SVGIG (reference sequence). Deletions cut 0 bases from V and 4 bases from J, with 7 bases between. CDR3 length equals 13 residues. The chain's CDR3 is CAWSVTGNQPQHF. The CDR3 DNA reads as TGTGCCTGGAGTGTAACGGGAAATCAGCCCCAGCATTTT.

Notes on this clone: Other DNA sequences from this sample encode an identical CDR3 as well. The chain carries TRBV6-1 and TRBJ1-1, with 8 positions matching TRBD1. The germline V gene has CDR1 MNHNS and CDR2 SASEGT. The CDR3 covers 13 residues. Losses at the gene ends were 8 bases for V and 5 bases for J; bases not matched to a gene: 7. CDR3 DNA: TGTGCCAGCTCCGGGACAGGAAGGACTGAAGCTTTCTTT. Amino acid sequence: CASSGTGRTEAFF.

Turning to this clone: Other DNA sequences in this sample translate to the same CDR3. The CDR3 DNA is TGCAGCGTTGGGACAGGGGGAACTGGGGCCAACGTCCTGACTTTC. Protein sequence: CSVGTGGTGANVLTF. The chain joins TRBV29-1 to TRBJ2-6, with 10 bases fitting TRBD1. The V gene end was trimmed by 4 bases and the J gene end by 2 bases; junction bases not matched to a gene: 2. The CDR3 sequence is 15 residues long. Germline CDR1 reads SQVTM; CDR2 reads ANQGSEA.

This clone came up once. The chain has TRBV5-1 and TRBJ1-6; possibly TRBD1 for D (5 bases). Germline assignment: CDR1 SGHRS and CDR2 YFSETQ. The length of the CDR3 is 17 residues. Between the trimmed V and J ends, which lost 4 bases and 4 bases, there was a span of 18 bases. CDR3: CASSGGLQGLYNSPLHF. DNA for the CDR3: TGCGCCAGCAGCGGGGGACTCCAAGGCCTATATAATTCACCCCTCCACTTT.

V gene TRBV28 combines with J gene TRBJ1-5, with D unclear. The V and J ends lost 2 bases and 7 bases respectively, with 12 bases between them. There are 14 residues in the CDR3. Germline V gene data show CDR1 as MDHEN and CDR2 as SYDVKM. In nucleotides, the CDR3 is TGTGCCAGCAGTTTACATGGGATAGGGCAGCCCCAGCATTTT. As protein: CASSLHGIGQPQHF.

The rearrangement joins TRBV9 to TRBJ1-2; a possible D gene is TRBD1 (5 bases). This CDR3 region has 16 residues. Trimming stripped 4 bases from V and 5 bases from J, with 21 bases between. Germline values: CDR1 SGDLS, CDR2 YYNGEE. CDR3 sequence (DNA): TGTGCCAGCAGCCCTAGCCCGCGGACACCTTTATATGGCTACACCTTC. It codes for CASSPSPRTPLYGYTF.

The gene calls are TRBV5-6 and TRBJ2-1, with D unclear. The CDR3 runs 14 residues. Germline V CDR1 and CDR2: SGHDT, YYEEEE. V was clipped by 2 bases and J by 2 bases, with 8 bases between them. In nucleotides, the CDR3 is TGTGCCAGCAGCTTTTACGGAACCTACAATGAGCAGTTCTTC. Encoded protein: CASSFYGTYNEQFF.

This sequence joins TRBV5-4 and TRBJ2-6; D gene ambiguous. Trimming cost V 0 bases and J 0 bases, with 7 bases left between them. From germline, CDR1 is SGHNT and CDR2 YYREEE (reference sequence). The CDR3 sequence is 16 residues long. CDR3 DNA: TGTGCCAGCAGCTTGGGACTTAGCTCTGGGGCCAACGTCCTGACTTTC. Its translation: CASSLGLSSGANVLTF.

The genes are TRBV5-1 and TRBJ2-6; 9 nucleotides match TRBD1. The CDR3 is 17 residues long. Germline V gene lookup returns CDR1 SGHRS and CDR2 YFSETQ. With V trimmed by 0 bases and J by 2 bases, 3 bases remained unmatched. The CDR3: CASSLGTGVTGANVLTF. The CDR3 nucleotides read TGCGCCAGCAGCTTGGGGACAGGGGTCACTGGGGCCAACGTCCTGACTTTC.

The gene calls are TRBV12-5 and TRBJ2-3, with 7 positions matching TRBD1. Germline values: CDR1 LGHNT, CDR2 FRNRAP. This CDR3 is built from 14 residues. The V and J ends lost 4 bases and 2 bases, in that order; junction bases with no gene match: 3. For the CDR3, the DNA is TGTGCTAGTGGTTCCGGGACAGACACAGATACGCAGTATTTT. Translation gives CASGSGTDTDTQYF. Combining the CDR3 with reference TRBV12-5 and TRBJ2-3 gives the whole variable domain DARVTQTPRHKVTEMGQEVTMRCQPILGHNTVFWYRQTMMQGLELLAYFRNRAPLDDSGMPKDRFSAEMPDATLATLKIQPSEPRDSAVYFCASGSGTDTDTQYFGPGTRLTVL.

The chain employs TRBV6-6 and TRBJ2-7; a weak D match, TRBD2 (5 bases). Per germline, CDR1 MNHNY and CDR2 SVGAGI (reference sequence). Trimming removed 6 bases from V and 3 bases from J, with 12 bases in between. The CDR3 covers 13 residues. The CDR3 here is CASSPTGNYEQYF. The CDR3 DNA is TGTGCCAGCAGCCCTACCGGGAACTACGAGCAGTACTTC.

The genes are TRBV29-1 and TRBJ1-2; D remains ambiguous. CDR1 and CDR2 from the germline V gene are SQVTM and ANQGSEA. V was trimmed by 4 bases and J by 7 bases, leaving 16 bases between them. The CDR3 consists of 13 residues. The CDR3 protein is CSVGGSGGGGYTF. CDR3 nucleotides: TGCAGCGTTGGCGGCTCCGGAGGAGGTGGCTACACCTTC.

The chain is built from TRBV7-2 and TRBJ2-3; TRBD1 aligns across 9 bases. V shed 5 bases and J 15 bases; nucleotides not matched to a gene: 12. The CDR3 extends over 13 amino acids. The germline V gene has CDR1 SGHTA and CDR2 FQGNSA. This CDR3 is CASSHPGTGFGYF. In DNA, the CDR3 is TGTGCCAGCAGCCATCCAGGGACAGGGTTTGGATATTTT.